The clone carrying this T cell receptor (beta chain) was observed a single time. The antigen remains unidentified. The sample belongs to a study of lymphopenia after photon versus proton radiotherapy. V was clipped by 0 bases and J by 10 bases, with 9 bases between them. The CDR3 consists of 12 residues. Germline V CDR1 and CDR2: MNHEY, SMNVEV (reference sequence). Study-wide points: After the lymphocyte nadir, photon-treated repertoires showed oligoclonal expansion, especially of CD8+ Temra cells. Photon-treated patients lost naive T cells and TCR diversity; proton-treated stayed stable. A bigger post-nadir fall in TCR diversity correlated inversely with survival time in deceased patients.

Produced via immunoSEQ multiplex PCR; TCRdb's table is partial and in-frame only. The repertoire has about 160,000 clones, around nine tenths of them found once; the top ten carry approximately 4.8%. The clonotype comes from a man over 45 with gastric cancer. The material sequenced was peripheral blood, taken from a patient treated with photon-based radiotherapy. V and J are TRBV27 and TRBJ1-1; a weak D match, TRBD1 (6 bases). The CDR3 region has the DNA TGTGCCAGCAGTTTATCAGGGGGTCGAGCTTTCTTT. Encoded protein: CASSLSGGRAFF.